This record concerns one T cell receptor beta chain sequence. Tumor samples were taken before definitive surgery or chemotherapy. This record belongs to a study of high-grade serous ovarian cancer treatment subgroups. The V gene's germline CDR1 is SGHTA and CDR2 FQGTGA. The CDR3 is made up of 14 amino acids. V was trimmed by 7 bases and J by 5 bases, leaving 15 bases between them. This table comes from immunoSEQ multiplex PCR, and its TCRdb copy is limited to in-frame clones, with some not included. Of some 20,000 clones listed, approximately 81% are singletons. The source is a human donor with high-grade serous ovarian cancer. The rearrangement joins TRBV7-3 to TRBJ2-1; D is unclear. The specimen sequenced was tumor tissue. The CDR3 DNA reads as TGTGCCAGCACCCTCTCGGCCGACGACAATGAGCAGTTCTTC. Its translation: CASTLSADDNEQFF.